This record covers a single T cell receptor beta chain. The antigen is unknown. The sample originates from a study of shared clonotypes between healthy human individuals. Naive CD8 cells comprised CD45RO-negative, CCR7-positively selected cells, excluding terminally differentiated effector memory CD45RA+ cells. General study results and limits: Naive subsets generally had larger estimated richness than memory subsets.

Every immunoSEQ plate was one replicate of a subset's evenly spread DNA. Clones were sequenced by immunoSEQ multiplex PCR, and TCRdb holds only the in-frame ones, with some missing. Of hundreds of thousands of clones in the sample, about 91% are singletons; the top ten hold less than 25%. This receptor was identified in a man between 25 and 39 years old in good health. Sequencing was carried out using naive CD8+ T cells sorted from blood.

CDR3 DNA sequence: TGTGCCAGTAGTCCGATAGCTGGGAATGAGCAGTTCTTC. Its translation: CASSPIAGNEQFF. The chain carries TRBV19 and TRBJ2-1; D unclear. Trimming left V 5 bases short and J 7 bases short, with 12 bases between. This CDR3 has 13 residues. Germline values: CDR1 LNHDA, CDR2 SQIVND (reference sequence).